What follows is one T cell receptor (beta chain) and its context. Trimming removed 0 bases from V and 8 bases from J; junction bases left unmatched: 4. CDR3 size: 13 residues. CDR1 is SGHRS and CDR2 is YFSETQ in the germline V gene. This sample is part of a study of cytomegalovirus exposure and HLA in healthy donors. A multiplex PCR was run with 60 Vbeta primers and 13 Jbeta primers. This table comes from immunoSEQ multiplex PCR, and its TCRdb copy is limited to in-frame clones, with some not included. The sample consists of about 92,000 clones, over 70% of them appearing once. V usage is TRBV5-1 and J usage is TRBJ1-1, with TRBD1 matching over 7 bases. This TCR was recovered from a man between 45 and 60 years old in good health and CMV-seropositive. The sequenced sample consisted of PBMCs. The CDR3 DNA sequence: TGCGCCAGCAGCTTGGGAGGGGGCTTAGAAGCTTTCTTT. Translation gives CASSLGGGLEAFF. The full variable domain, rest sourced from reference TRBV5-1 and TRBJ1-1, is KAGVTQTPRYLIKTRGQQVTLSCSPISGHRSVSWYQQTPGQGLQFLFEYFSETQRNKGNFPGRFSGRQFSNSRSEMNVSTLELGDSALYLCASSLGGGLEAFFGQGTRLTVV.